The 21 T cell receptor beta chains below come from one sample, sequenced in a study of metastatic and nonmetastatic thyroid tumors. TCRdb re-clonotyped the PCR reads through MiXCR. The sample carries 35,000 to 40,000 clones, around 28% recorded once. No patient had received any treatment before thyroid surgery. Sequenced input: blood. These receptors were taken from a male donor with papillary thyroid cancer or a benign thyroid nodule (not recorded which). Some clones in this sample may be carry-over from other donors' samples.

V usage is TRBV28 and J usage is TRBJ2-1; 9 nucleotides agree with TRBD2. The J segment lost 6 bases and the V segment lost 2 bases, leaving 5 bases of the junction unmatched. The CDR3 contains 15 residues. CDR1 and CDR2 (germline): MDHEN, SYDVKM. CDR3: CASSLAGGPINEQFF. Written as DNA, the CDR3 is TGTGCCAGCAGTTTAGCGGGAGGGCCAATCAATGAGCAGTTCTTC.

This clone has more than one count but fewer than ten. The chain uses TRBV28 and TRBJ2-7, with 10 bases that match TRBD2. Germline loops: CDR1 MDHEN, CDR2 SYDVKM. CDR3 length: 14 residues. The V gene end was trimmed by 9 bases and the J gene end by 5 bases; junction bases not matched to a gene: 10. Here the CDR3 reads CASQSLAGEHEQYF. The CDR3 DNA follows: TGTGCCAGTCAGAGCCTAGCGGGAGAACACGAGCAGTACTTC.

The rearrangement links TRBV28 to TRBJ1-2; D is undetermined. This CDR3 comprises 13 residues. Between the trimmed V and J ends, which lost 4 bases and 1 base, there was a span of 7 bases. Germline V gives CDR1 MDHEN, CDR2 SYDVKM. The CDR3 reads CASSSTSNYGYTF. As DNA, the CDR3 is TGTGCCAGCAGTTCTACAAGTAACTATGGCTACACCTTC.

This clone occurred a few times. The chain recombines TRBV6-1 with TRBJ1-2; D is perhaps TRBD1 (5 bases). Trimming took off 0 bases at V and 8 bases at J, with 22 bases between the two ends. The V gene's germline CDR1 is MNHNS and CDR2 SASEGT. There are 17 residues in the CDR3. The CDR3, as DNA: TGTGCCAGCAGTGAAGCGCTTCAGGGACGAGGGGACCGAGGCTACACCTTC. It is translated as CASSEALQGRGDRGYTF.

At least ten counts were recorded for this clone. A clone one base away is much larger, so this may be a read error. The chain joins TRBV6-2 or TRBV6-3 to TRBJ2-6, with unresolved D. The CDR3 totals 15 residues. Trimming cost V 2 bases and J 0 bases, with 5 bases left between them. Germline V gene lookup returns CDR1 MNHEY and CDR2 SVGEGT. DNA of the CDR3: TGTGCCAGCAGTTACGAAAGCTCTGGGGCCAACGTCCTGACTTTC. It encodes CASSYESSGANVLTF.

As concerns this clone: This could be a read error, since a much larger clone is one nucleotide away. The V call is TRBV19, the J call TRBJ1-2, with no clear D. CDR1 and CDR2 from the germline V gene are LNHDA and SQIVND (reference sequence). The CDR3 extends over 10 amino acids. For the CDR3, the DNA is TGTGCCAGTAAGGGCTATTGCTACACCTTC. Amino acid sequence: CASKGYCYTF.

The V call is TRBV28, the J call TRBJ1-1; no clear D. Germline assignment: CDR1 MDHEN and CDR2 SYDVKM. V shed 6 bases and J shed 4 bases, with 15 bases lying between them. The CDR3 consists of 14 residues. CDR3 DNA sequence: TGTGCCAGCAGCTCAGGTAGTGGGAGCACTGAAGCTTTCTTT. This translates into CASSSGSGSTEAFF.

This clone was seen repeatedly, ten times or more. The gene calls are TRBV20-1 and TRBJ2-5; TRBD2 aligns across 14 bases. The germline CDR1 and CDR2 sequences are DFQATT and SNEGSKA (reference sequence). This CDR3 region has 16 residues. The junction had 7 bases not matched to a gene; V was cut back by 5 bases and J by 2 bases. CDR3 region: CSARRLAGGQQETQYF. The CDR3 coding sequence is TGCAGTGCTCGACGACTAGCGGGAGGGCAACAAGAGACCCAGTACTTC.

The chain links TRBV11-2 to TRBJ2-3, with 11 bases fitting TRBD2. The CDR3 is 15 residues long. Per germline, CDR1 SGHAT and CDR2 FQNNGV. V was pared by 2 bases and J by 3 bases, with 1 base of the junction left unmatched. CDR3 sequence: CASSLLAGGTDTQYF. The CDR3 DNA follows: TGTGCCAGCAGCTTACTAGCGGGAGGAACAGATACGCAGTATTTT.

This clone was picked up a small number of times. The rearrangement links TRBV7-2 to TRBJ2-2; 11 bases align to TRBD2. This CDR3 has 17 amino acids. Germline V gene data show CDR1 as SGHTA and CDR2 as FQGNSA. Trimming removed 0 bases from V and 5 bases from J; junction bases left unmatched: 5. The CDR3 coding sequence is TGTGCCAGCAGCTTAGCTATACTAGCGGGGGTAACCGGGGAGCTGTTTTTT. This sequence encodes CASSLAILAGVTGELFF.

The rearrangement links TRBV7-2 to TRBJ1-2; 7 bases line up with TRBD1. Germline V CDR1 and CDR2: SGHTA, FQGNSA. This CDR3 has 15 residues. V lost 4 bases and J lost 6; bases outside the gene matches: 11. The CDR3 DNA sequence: TGTGCCAGCAGCTATTACCGCCGGGACAGAGATGGCTACACCTTC. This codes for CASSYYRRDRDGYTF.

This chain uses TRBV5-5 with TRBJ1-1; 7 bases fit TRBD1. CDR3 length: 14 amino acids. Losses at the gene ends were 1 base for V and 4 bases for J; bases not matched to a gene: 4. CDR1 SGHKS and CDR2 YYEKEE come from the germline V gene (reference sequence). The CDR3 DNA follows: TGTGCCAGCAGCTTGTTTCAGGGGGGCACTGAAGCTTTCTTT. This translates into CASSLFQGGTEAFF. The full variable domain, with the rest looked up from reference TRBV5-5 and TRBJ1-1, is DAGVTQSPTHLIKTRGQQVTLRCSPISGHKSVSWYQQVLGQGPQFIFQYYEKEERGRGNFPDRFSARQFPNYSSELNVNALLLGDSALYLCASSLFQGGTEAFFGQGTRLTVV.

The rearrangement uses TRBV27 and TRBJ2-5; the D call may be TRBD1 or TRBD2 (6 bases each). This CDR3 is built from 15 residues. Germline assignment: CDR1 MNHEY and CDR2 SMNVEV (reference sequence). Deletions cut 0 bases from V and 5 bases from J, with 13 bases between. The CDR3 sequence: CASSLSGRGPETQYF. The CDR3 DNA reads TGTGCCAGCAGTTTATCTGGACGGGGGCCTGAGACCCAGTACTTC.

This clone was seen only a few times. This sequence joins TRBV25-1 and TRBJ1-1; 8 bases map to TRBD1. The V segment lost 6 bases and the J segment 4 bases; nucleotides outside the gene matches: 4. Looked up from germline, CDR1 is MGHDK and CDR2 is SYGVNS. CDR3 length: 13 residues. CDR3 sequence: CASRGQGSTEAFF. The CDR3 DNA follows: TGTGCCAGCAGAGGACAGGGATCCACTGAAGCTTTCTTT.

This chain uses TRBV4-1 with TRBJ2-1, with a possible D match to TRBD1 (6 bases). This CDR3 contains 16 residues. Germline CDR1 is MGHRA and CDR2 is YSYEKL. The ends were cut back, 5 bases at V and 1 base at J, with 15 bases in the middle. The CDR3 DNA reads TGCGCCAGCAGCAGGGGGACAACCGGGTCCTACAATGAGCAGTTCTTC. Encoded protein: CASSRGTTGSYNEQFF.

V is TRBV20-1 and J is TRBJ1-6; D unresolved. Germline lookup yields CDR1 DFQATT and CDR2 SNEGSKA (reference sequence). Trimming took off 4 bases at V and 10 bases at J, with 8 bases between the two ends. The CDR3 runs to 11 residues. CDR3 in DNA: TGCAGTGCTATCGGGGAGTCACCCCTCCACTTT. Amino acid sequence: CSAIGESPLHF.

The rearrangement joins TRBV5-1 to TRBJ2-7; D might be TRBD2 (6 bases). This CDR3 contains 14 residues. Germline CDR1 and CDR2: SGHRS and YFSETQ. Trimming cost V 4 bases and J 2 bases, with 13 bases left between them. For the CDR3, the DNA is TGCGCCAGCAGCATTGGACTACCTCCCTACGAGCAGTACTTC. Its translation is CASSIGLPPYEQYF.

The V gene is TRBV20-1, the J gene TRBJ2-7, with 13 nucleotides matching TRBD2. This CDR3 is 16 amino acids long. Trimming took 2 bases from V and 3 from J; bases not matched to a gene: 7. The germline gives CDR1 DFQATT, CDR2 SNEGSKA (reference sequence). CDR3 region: CSARPLRTSGSYEQYF. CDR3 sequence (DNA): TGCAGTGCTAGACCCCTGAGGACTAGCGGGAGCTACGAGCAGTACTTC.

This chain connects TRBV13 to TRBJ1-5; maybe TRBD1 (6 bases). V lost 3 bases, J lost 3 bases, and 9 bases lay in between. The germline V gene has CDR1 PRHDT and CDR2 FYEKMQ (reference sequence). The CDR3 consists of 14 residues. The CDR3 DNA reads TGTGCCAGCAGCTTCAGGGGCTCCAATCAGCCCCAGCATTTT. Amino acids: CASSFRGSNQPQHF.

CDR3 region: CASSIQETVSSYEQYF. The CDR3 nucleotides are TGTGCCAGTAGTATACAAGAGACGGTGAGCTCCTACGAGCAGTACTTC. The chain is built from TRBV19 and TRBJ2-7; no clear D. Germline values: CDR1 LNHDA, CDR2 SQIVND (reference sequence). Trimming shortened V by 2 bases and J by 0 bases, and 14 bases separated the two germline ends. CDR3 length: 16 residues.

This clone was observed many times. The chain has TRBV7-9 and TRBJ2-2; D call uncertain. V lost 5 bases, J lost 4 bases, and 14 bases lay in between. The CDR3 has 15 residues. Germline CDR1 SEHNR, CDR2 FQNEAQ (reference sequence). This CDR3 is CASSLRNSPTGELFF. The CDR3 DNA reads TGTGCCAGCAGCCTAAGGAACAGTCCCACCGGGGAGCTGTTTTTT.